This is a list of T cell receptor beta chains from one sample in a study of shared clonotypes between healthy human individuals. Repertoires were generated with immunoSEQ multiplex PCR, while TCRdb's copy carries only in-frame clones and drops some. This repertoire shows approximately 2,300,000 clones, around 92% found once; its top ten account for 0.3% to 0.45%. The sample consisted of naive CD4+ T cells from PBMCs. Every receptor here comes from a young man in good health. Some clones in this sample may be carry-over from other donors' samples. CDR3s leave out the opening cysteine and the closing phenylalanine or tryptophan. Only part of the rows carry a size: once, few, many, or a class if the clone is expanded.

V gene: TRBV28; clone size: NA; CDR3 protein: ASSLLAGGDKNIQY
V gene: TRBV10-3; clone size: NA; CDR3 protein: AISESWGSGEQF
V gene: TRBV7-3; clone size: NA; CDR3 protein: ASSSNPSGRESDTQY
V gene: TRBV2; clone size: NA; CDR3 protein: ASSPFSGIFYEQY
V gene: TRBV6-1; clone size: NA; CDR3 protein: ASSHVGQTYEQY
V gene: TRBV29-1; clone size: NA; CDR3 protein: SVEGSGSLLSYNEQF
V gene: TRBV28; clone size: NA; CDR3 protein: ASSPRTGEQTQY
V gene: TRBV5-1; clone size: NA; CDR3 protein: ASSIRPQGTEAF
V gene: TRBV9; clone size: NA; CDR3 protein: ASSVGGTTYEQY
V gene: TRBV11-2; clone size: NA; CDR3 protein: ASSLGQRSYNEQF
V gene: TRBV5-1; clone size: NA; CDR3 protein: ASSPRTGGGGYT
V gene: TRBV5-4; clone size: NA; CDR3 protein: ASSSKTTGTNSPLH
V gene: TRBV30; clone size: NA; CDR3 protein: ASPGTGYGYT
V gene: TRBV9; clone size: few; CDR3 protein: ASSVDSNTEAF